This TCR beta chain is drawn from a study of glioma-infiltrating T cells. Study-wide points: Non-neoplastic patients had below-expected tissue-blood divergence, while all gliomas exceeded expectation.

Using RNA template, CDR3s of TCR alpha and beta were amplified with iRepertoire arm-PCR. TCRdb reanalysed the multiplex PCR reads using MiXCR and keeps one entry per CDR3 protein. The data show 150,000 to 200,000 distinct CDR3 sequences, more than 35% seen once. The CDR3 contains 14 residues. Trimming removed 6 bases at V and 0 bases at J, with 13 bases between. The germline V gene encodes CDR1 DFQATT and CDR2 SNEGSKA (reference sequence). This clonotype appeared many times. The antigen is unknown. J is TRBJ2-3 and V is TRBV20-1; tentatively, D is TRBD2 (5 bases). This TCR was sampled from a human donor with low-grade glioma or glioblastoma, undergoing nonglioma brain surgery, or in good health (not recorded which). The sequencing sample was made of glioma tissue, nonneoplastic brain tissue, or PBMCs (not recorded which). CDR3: CSAKRPASTDTQYF. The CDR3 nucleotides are TGCAGTGCCAAGCGGCCAGCTAGCACAGATACGCAGTATTTT.